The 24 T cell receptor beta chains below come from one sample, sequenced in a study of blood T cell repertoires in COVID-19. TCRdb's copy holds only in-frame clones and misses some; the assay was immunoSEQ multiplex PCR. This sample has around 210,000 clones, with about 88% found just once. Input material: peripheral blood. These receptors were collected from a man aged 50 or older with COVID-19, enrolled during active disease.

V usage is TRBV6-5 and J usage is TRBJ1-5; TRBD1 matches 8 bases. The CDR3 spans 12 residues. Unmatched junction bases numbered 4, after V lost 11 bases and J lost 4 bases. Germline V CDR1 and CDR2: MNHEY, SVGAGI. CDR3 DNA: TGTGCCTCCAGGGGGCCGAATCAGCCCCAGCATTTT. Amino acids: CASRGPNQPQHF.

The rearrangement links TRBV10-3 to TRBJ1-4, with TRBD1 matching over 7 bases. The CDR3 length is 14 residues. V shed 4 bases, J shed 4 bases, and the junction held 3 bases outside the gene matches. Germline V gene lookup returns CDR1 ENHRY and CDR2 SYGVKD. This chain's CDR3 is CAISAQGDNEKLFF. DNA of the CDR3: TGTGCCATCAGTGCGCAGGGGGATAATGAAAAACTGTTTTTT.

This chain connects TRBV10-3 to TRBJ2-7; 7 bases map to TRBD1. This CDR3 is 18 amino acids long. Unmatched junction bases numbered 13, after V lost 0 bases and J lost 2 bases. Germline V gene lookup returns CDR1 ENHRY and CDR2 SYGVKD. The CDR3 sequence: CAISESSTGTDSPYEQYF. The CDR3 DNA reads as TGTGCCATCAGTGAGTCGAGTACCGGGACAGACAGTCCCTACGAGCAGTACTTC.

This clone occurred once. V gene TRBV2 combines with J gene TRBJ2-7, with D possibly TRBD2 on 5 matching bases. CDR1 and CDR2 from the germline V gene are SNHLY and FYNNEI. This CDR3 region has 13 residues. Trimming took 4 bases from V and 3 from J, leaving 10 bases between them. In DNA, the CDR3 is TGTGCCAGCAGTGGGACTCGGAACTACGAGCAGTACTTC. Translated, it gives CASSGTRNYEQYF.

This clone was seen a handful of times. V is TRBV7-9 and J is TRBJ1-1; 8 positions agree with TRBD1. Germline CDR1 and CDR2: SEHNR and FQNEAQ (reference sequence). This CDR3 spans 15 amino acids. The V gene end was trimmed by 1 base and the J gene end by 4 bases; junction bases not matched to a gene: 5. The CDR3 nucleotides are TGTGCCAGCAGCTTAGATCAGGGGGCGATCACTGAAGCTTTCTTT. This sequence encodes CASSLDQGAITEAFF.

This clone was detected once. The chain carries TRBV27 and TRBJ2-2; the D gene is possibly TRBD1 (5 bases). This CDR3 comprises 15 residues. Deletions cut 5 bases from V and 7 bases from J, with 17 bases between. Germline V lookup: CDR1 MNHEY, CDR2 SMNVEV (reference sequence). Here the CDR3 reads CASSPQMVGVGELFF. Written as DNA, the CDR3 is TGTGCCAGCAGTCCCCAAATGGTAGGGGTCGGGGAGCTGTTTTTT.

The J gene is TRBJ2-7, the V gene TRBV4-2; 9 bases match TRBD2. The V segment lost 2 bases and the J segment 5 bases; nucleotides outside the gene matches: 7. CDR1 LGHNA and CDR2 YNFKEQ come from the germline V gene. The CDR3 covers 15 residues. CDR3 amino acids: CASSQRAGGFDEQYF. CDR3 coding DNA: TGTGCCAGCAGCCAACGGGCGGGGGGGTTCGACGAGCAGTACTTC.

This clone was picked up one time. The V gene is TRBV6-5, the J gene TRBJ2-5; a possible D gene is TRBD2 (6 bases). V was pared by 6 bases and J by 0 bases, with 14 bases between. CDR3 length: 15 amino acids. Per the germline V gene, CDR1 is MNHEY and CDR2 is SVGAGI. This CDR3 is CASSPGLRYQETQYF. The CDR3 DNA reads TGTGCCAGCAGCCCGGGACTCCGGTACCAAGAGACCCAGTACTTC.

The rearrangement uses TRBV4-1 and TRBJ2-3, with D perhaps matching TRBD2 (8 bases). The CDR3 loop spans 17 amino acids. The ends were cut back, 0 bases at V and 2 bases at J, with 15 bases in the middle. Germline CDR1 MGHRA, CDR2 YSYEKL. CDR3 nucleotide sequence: TGCGCCAGCAGCCAAGATCTCCGGGAGGGGGCCACAGATACGCAGTATTTT. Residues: CASSQDLREGATDTQYF.

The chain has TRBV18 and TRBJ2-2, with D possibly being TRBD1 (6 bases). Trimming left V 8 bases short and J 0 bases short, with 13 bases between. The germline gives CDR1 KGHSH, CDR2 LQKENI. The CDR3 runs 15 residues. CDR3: CASPTRTANTGELFF. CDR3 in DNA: TGTGCCAGCCCGACCAGGACAGCGAACACCGGGGAGCTGTTTTTT.

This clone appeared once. In nucleotides, the CDR3 is TGTGCCAGCTCACCCCTCGGACTAGCGGGAACGACAGATACGCAGTATTTT. Its protein product is CASSPLGLAGTTDTQYF. This rearrangement joins TRBV18 to TRBJ2-3; 12 bases are shared with TRBD2. This CDR3 is built from 17 residues. V lost 3 bases, J lost 3 bases, and 7 bases stayed unmatched. Germline V gene data show CDR1 as KGHSH and CDR2 as LQKENI.

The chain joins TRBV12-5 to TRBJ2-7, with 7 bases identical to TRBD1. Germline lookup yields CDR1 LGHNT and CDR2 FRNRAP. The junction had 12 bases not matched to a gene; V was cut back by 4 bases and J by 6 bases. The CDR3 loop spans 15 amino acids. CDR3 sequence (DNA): TGTGCTAGTGGTTCCCCCGGGACAGCCCTACTCGAGCAGTACTTC. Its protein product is CASGSPGTALLEQYF.

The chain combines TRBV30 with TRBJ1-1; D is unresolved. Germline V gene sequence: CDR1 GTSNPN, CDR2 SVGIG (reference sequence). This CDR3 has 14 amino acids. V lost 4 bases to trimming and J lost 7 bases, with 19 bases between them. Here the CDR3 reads CAWKKTGSSHEAFF. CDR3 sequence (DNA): TGTGCCTGGAAAAAAACCGGGTCCTCTCATGAAGCTTTCTTT.

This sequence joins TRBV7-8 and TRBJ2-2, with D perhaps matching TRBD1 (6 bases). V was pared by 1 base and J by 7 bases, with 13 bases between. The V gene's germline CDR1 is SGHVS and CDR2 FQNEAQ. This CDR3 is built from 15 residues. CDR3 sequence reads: CASSLGPGVRGELFF. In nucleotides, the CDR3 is TGTGCCAGCAGCTTAGGCCCAGGGGTCCGCGGGGAGCTGTTTTTT.

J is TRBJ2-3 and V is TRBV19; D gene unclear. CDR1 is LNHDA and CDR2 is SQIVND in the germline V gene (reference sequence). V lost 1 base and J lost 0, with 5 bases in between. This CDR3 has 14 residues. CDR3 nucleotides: TGTGCCAGTAGTATAGCCATTAGCACAGATACGCAGTATTTT. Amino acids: CASSIAISTDTQYF.

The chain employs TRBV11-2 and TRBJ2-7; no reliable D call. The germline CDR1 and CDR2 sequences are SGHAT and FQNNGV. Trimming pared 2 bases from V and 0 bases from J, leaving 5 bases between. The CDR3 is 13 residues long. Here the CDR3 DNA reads TGTGCCAGCAGCTTACAGGACTCCTACGAGCAGTACTTC. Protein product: CASSLQDSYEQYF.

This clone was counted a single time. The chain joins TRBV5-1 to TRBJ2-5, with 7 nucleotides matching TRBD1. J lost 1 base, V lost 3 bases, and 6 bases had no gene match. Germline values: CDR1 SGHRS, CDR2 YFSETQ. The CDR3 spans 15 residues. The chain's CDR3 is CASSSPDRAQETQYF. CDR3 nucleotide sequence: TGCGCCAGCAGCTCACCTGACAGGGCCCAAGAGACCCAGTACTTC.

CDR3 region: CASSEVGGNQPQHF. In DNA, the CDR3 is TGTGCCAGCAGTGAAGTAGGGGGCAATCAGCCCCAGCATTTT. V is TRBV6-1 and J is TRBJ1-5; D is possibly TRBD1 (5 bases). This CDR3 region has 14 residues. Germline V gene lookup returns CDR1 MNHNS and CDR2 SASEGT. Trimming left V 1 base short and J 2 bases short, with 6 bases between.

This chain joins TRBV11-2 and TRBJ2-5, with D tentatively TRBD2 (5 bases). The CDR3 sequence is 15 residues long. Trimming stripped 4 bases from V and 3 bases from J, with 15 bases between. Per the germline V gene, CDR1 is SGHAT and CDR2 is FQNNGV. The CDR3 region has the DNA TGTGCCAGCAGCTCAGTGAGGGCGGGTAAAGAGACCCAGTACTTC. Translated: CASSSVRAGKETQYF.

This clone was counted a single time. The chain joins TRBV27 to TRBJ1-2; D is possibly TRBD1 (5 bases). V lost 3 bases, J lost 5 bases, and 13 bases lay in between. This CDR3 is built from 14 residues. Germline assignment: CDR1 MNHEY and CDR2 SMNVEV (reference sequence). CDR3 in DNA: TGTGCCAGCAGTTTCGGACAAGGAGCTTATGGCTACACCTTC. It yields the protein CASSFGQGAYGYTF.

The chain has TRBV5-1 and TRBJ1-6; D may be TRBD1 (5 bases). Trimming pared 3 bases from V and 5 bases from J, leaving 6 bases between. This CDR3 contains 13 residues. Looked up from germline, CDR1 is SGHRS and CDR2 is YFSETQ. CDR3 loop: CASSSGDNSPLHF. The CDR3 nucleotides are TGCGCCAGCAGCTCGGGGGATAATTCACCCCTCCACTTT.

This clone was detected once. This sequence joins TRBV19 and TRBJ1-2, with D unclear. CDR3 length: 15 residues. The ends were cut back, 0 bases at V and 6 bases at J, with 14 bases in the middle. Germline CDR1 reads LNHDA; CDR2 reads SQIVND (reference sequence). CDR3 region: CASSIDDEGKNGYTF. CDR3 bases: TGTGCCAGTAGTATAGATGACGAGGGTAAGAATGGCTACACCTTC.

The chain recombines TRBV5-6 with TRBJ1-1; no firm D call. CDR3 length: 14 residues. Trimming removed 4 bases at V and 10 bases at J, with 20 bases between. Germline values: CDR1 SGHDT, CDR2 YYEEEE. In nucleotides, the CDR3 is TGTGCCAGCAGCCCTCTCGGAGGGCCGAAGGTAGCTTTCTTT. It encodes CASSPLGGPKVAFF.

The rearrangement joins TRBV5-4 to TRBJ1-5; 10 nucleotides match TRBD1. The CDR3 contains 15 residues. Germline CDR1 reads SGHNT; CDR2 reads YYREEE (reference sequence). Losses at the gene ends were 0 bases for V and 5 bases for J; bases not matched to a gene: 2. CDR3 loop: CASSLEGTGDQPQHF. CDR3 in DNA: TGTGCCAGCAGCTTGGAAGGGACAGGGGATCAGCCCCAGCATTTT.